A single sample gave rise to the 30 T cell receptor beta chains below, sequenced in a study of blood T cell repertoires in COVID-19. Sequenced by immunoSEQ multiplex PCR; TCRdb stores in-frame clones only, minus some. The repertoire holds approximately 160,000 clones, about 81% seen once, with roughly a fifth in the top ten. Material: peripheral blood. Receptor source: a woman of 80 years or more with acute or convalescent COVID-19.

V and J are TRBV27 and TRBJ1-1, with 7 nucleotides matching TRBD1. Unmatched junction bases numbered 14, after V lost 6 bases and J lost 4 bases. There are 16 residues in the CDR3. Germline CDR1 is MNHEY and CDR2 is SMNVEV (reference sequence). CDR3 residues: CASRSPTGRLRTEAFF. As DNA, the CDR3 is TGTGCCAGCAGATCCCCGACAGGGAGGCTTCGCACTGAAGCTTTCTTT.

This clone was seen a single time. CDR3 sequence reads: CASSRGTSGRYNEQFF. The CDR3 DNA reads TGCGCCAGCAGCCGGGGGACTAGTGGGAGGTACAATGAGCAGTTCTTC. The genes are TRBV4-1 and TRBJ2-1, with TRBD2 matching over 8 bases. The CDR3 consists of 16 residues. CDR1 and CDR2 from the germline V gene are MGHRA and YSYEKL. Germline trimming cut 4 bases from V and 4 bases from J; bases unmatched to any gene: 9.

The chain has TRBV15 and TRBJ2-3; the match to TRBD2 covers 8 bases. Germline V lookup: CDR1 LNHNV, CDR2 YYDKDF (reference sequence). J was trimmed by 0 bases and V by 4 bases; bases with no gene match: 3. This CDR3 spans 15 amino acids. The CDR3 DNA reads TGTGCCACCAGCAATAGCGGGATTAGCACAGATACGCAGTATTTT. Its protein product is CATSNSGISTDTQYF.

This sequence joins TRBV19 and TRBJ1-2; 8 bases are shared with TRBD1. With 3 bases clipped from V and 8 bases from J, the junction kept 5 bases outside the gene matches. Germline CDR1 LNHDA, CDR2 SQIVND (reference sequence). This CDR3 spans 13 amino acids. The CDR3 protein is CASSIPDRDGYTF. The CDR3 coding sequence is TGTGCCAGTAGTATCCCGGACAGGGACGGCTACACCTTC.

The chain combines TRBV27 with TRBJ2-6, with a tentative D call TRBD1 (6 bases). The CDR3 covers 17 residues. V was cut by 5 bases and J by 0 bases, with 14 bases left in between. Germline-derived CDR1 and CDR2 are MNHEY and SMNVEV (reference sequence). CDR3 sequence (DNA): TGTGCCAGCAGTGGCCCCACAGGGAACTCTGGGGCCAACGTCCTGACTTTC. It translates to CASSGPTGNSGANVLTF.

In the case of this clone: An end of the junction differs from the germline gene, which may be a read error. CDR3 sequence (DNA): TGTGCCAGCAGGGTGCGAGGGCTAGCGCCAATTCATGGGGACTTC. This translates into CASRVRGLAPIHGDF. The gene calls are TRBV28 and TRBJ2-7, with D possibly matching TRBD2 (6 bases). CDR1 and CDR2 (germline): MDHEN, SYDVKM. CDR3 length: 15 amino acids.

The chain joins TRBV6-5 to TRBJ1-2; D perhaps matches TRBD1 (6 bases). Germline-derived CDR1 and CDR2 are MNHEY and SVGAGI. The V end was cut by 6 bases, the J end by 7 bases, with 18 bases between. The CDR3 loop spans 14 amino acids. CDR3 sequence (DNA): TGTGCCAGCAGCCTAAGGCTGGGGGCAGCTGGCTACACCTTC. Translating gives CASSLRLGAAGYTF.

The CDR3 reads CASRVTPGFHNEQFF. DNA for the CDR3: TGTGCCAGCAGAGTTACCCCGGGATTTCACAATGAGCAGTTCTTC. The chain joins TRBV6-4 to TRBJ2-1; a possible D gene is TRBD2 (5 bases). Trimming pared 6 bases from V and 5 bases from J, leaving 17 bases between. The CDR3 extends over 15 amino acids. The germline gives CDR1 MRHNA, CDR2 SNTAGT.

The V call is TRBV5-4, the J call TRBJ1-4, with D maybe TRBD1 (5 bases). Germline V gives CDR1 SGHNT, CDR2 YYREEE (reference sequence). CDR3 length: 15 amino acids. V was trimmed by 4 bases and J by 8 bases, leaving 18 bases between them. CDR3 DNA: TGTGCCAGCAGCGACGAGGGCGGGGCCGGGGAAAAACTGTTTTTT. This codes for CASSDEGGAGEKLFF.

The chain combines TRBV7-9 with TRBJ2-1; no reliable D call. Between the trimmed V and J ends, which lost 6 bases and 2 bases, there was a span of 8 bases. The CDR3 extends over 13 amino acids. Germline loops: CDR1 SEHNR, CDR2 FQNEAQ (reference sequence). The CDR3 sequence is CASRASTYNEQFF. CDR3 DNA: TGTGCCAGCAGAGCCTCTACCTACAATGAGCAGTTCTTC.

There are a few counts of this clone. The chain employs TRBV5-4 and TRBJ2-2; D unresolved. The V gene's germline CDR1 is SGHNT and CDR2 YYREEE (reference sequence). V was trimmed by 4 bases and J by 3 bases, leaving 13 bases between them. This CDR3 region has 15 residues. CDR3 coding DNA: TGTGCCAGCAGCCCGAGACTGGGTTACACCGGGGAGCTGTTTTTT. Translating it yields CASSPRLGYTGELFF.

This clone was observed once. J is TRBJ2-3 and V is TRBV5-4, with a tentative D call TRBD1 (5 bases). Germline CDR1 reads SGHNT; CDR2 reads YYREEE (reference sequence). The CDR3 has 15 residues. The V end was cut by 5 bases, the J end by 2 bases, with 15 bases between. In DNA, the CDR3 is TGTGCCAGCAGTTTACTTCCGACAGTCACAGATACGCAGTATTTT. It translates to CASSLLPTVTDTQYF.

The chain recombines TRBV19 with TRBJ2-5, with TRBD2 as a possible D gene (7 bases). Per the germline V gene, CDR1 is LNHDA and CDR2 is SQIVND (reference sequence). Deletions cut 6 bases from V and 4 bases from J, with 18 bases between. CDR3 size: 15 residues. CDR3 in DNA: TGTGCCAGTAGCCCGATAGGGGGGGGCGTAGAGACCCAGTACTTC. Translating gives CASSPIGGGVETQYF.

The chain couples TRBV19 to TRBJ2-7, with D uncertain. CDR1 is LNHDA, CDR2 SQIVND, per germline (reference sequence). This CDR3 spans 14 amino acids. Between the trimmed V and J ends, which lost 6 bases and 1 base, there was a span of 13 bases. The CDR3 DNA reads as TGTGCCAGTAGGGCGACAAGCAATTCCTACGAGCAGTACTTC. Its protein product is CASRATSNSYEQYF.

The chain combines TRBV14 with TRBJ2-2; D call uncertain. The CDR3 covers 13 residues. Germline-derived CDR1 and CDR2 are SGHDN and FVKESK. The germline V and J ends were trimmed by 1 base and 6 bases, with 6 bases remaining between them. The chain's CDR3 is CASSQGSAGELFF. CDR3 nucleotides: TGTGCCAGCAGCCAAGGGAGCGCCGGGGAGCTGTTTTTT.

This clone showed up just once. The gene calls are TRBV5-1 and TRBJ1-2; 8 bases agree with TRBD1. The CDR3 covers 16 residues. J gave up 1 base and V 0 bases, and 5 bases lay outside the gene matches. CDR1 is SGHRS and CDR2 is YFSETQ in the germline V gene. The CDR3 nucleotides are TGCGCCAGCAGCTTGGGAAATGGACAGGGTAACTATGGCTACACCTTC. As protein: CASSLGNGQGNYGYTF.

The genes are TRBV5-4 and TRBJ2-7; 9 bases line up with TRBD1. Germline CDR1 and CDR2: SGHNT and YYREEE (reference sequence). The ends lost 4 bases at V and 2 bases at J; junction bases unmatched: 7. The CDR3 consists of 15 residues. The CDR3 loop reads CASSGGGQGPYEQYF. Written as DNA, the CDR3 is TGTGCCAGCAGCGGTGGGGGACAGGGACCCTACGAGCAGTACTTC.

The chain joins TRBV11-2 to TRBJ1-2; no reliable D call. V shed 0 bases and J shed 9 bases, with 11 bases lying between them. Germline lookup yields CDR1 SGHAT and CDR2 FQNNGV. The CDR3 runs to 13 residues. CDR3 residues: CASSLDPGSRYTF. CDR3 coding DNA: TGTGCCAGCAGCTTAGATCCGGGGTCGCGCTACACCTTC.

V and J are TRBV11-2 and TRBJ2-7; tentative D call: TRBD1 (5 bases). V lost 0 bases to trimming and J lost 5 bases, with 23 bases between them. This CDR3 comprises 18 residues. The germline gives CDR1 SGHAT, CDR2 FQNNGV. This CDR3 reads CASSLDAYRAQGFHEQYF. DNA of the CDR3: TGTGCCAGCAGCTTAGATGCCTACCGGGCCCAGGGTTTCCACGAGCAGTACTTC. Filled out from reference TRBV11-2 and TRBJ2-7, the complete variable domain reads EAGVAQSPRYKIIEKRQSVAFWCNPISGHATLYWYQQILGQGPKLLIQFQNNGVVDDSQLPKDRFSAERLKGVDSTLKIQPAKLEDSAVYLCASSLDAYRAQGFHEQYFGPGTRLTVT.

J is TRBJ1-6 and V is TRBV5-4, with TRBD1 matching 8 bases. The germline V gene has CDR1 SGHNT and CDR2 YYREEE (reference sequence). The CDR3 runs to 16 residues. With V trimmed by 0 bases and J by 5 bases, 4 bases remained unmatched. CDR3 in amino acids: CASSLGQGTDNSPLHF. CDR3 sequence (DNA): TGTGCCAGCAGCTTGGGACAGGGGACTGATAATTCACCCCTCCACTTT.

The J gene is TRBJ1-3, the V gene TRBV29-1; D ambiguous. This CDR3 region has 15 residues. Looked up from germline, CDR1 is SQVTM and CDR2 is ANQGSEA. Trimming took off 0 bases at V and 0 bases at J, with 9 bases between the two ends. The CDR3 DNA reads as TGCAGCGTTGAAGATACCGGGTTCTCTGGAAACACCATATATTTT. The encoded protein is CSVEDTGFSGNTIYF. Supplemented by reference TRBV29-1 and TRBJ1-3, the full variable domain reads SAVISQKPSRDICQRGTSLTIQCQVDSQVTMMFWYRQQPGQSLTLIATANQGSEATYESGFVIDKFPISRPNLTFSTLTVSNMSPEDSSIYLCSVEDTGFSGNTIYFGEGSWLTVV.

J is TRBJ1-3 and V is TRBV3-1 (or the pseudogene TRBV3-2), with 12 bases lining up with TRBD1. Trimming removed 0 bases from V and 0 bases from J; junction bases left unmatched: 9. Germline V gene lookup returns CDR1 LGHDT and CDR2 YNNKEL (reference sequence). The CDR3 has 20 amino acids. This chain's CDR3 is CASSQDLLVGQGASGNTIYF. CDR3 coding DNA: TGTGCCAGCAGCCAAGATCTTCTCGTGGGACAGGGGGCCTCTGGAAACACCATATATTTT.

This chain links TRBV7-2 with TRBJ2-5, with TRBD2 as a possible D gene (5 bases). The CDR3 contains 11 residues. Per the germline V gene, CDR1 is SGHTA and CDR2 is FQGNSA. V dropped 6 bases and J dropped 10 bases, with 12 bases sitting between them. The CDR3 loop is CASSRAVDQYF. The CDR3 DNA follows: TGTGCCAGCAGTCGAGCGGTGGACCAGTACTTC.

The CDR3 sequence: CASSDREWGGRGYEQYF. The CDR3 nucleotides are TGCGCCAGCAGTGATCGGGAATGGGGCGGGAGAGGGTACGAGCAGTACTTC. The V call is TRBV10-2, the J call TRBJ2-7, with 7 positions matching TRBD2. With V trimmed by 3 bases and J by 4 bases, 15 bases remained unmatched. Germline-derived CDR1 and CDR2 are WSHSY and SAAADI. The CDR3 length is 17 residues.

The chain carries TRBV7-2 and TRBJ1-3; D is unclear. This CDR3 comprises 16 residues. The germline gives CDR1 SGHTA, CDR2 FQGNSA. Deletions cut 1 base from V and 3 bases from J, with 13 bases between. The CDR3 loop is CASSLGEGGYGNTIYF. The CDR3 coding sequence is TGTGCCAGCAGCTTAGGAGAGGGCGGTTATGGAAACACCATATATTTT.

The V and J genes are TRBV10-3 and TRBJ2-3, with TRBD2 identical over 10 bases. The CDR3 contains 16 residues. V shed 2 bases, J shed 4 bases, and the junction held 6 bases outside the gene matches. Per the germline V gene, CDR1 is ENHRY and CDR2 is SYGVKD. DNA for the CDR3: TGTGCCATCAGTGAGAGTAGCGGGGGGCCCCCAGATACGCAGTATTTT. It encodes CAISESSGGPPDTQYF.

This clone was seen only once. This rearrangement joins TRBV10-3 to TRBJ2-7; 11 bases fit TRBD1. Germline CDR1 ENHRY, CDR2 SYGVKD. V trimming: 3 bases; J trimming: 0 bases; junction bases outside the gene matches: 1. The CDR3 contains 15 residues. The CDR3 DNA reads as TGTGCCATCAGTGAAGGGACAGGGGGCTCCTACGAGCAGTACTTC. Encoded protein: CAISEGTGGSYEQYF.

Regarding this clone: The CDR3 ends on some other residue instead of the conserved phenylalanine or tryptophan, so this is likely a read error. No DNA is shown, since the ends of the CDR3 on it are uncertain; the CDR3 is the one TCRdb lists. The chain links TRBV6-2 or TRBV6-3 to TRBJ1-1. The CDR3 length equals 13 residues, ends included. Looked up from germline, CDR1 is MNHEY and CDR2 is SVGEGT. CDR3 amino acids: CASSYAPLGGLAI.

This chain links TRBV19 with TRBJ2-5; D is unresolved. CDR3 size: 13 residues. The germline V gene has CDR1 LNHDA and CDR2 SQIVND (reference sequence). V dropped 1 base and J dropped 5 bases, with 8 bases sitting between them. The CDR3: CASSIGVWETQYF. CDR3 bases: TGTGCCAGTAGTATAGGAGTGTGGGAGACCCAGTACTTC.

The CDR3: CASSIGLGQVNQPQHF. CDR3 nucleotides: TGTGCCAGTAGTATAGGGCTGGGACAGGTCAATCAGCCCCAGCATTTT. The V gene is TRBV19, the J gene TRBJ1-5; 8 bases match TRBD1. This CDR3 region has 16 residues. J was trimmed by 3 bases and V by 1 base; bases with no gene match: 5. From germline, CDR1 is LNHDA and CDR2 SQIVND (reference sequence). The entire variable domain, with the rest obtained from reference TRBV19 and TRBJ1-5, is as follows: DGGITQSPKYLFRKEGQNVTLSCEQNLNHDAMYWYRQDPGQGLRLIYYSQIVNDFQKGDIAEGYSVSREKKESFPLTVTSAQKNPTAFYLCASSIGLGQVNQPQHFGDGTRLSIL.